Listed here is a single T cell receptor beta chain. Its specificity is unknown. This table comes from immunoSEQ multiplex PCR, and its TCRdb copy is limited to in-frame clones, with some not included. The top ten hold roughly 9.6% of the sample, which has roughly 77,000 clones, roughly 92% seen once. V lost 8 bases, J lost 1 base, and 21 bases lay in between. This CDR3 has 17 residues. Germline loops: CDR1 MNHEY, CDR2 SMNVEV (reference sequence). The record originates from a study of OX40 agonist ivuxolimab in advanced cancers. Points from the study as a whole: People who partly responded at 0.1-3.0 mg/kg had some of the least clonal expansion seen. Doses of 0.1 to 3.0 mg/kg were accompanied by clonal expansion of CD4+ and CD8+ blood T cells by week 6. CD8+ T cells averaged more expanded clones than CD4+.

Patients were excluded for autoimmune disease history or systemic immunosuppression. This sequence was found in an adult with an advanced solid tumor such as melanoma, head and neck, liver or kidney cancer. This sample comprised CD4+ or CD8+ T cells sorted from blood, obtained in a trial of the OX40 agonist ivuxolimab. The chain employs TRBV27 and TRBJ2-1; possible D gene TRBD1, 5 bases. The CDR3 DNA follows: TGTGCCAGCCGCAACCACCCGACAGATGCTTCCTACAATGAGCAGTTCTTC. Translating gives CASRNHPTDASYNEQFF.